This T cell receptor beta chain originates from a study of cytomegalovirus exposure and HLA in healthy donors (dated by TCRdb to between 2016 and 2019). For the wider study: According to an earlier analysis of 550 to 750 of the donors, roughly 180 million T cells yielded some 110 million unique TCR beta sequences and less than 300 Gb of sequence data. A later genetic analysis took genome-wide SNP genotypes for about 65% of the roughly 670 donors and used that subset as a discovery cohort. Several DR-DQ haplotypes were handled as single units for association and clustering because linkage in the cohort was strong. To study patterns of TCR occurrence, a later analysis re-analyzed previously published TCR beta repertoires from 600 to 750 donors and added high-resolution HLA genotyping. The study combined high-throughput TCR immunosequencing, statistical association of individual TCRs with disease status, and machine learning to predict cytomegalovirus infection status. Both class I and class II loci were covered by HLA typing, at four-digit resolution. The aim of the study was to test whether cataloging public T cell receptors could identify signatures of past pathogen exposure. Along with the approximately 650-subject first cohort, a separate validation cohort of 120 different subjects was used. Alongside the repertoire data, information on donor age, sex, ethnicity and CMV serostatus was compiled. The study profiled the T cell repertoires of 550 to 700 subjects by immunosequencing and related them to cytomegalovirus serostatus. Roughly 300 gigabases of sequencing data and tens of millions of unique TCR sequences were included in an early release covering about 700 HLA-typed donors. Every discovery cohort repertoire had been produced on one sequencing platform. Of the 398 genotyped donors, 65% to 90% were placed in the genetic ancestry cluster associated with self-reported Caucasian donors. The number of donors typed differed by locus, with roughly 629-640 for A, B, C, DRB1 and DQB1, roughly 520 for DQA1, 606 for DPA1, and roughly 450 for DPB1. In the later analysis, no new phenotypic data were used to find candidate immune exposures; instead, reliance was placed on TCR beta sequences and their occurrence across donors. Across some 400 genotyped donors of the cohort, an average of roughly 250,000 unique TCR beta nucleotide sequences per donor were sequenced, and around 19% of those sequences were non-productive. An earlier analysis of 587 of the donors used high-throughput TCR beta sequencing to judge whether each TCR beta V gene segment behaved as functional or pseudogenic.

Study-wide findings and limitations: A further reported finding was that TCR beta sequences accurately predicted the HLA-A and HLA-B alleles for most subjects in the first cohort. In an earlier analysis of more than 500 of the donors, most TCR beta V segments appeared in productive rearrangements about 87% or about 30% of the time, broadly matching IMGT annotations. Because the 87-base-pair reads could not distinguish some IMGT-functional V segments, including TRBV6-2 and TRBV6-3, those segments were excluded. Presence/absence analyses assumed roughly uniform sequencing depth across donors, an assumption that may not hold. HLA typing was unavailable for some donors at each locus, so association tests used only the typed subset. A few of the identified cytomegalovirus-associated TCR beta chains were confirmed in vitro to be specific for cytomegalovirus antigens. In a later analysis, most CMV-associated TCR beta chains were found to appear HLA-restricted, with HLA associations seemingly driven largely by CMV exposure. In both the original and validation cohorts, the classifier was reported to diagnose cytomegalovirus status with high specificity and sensitivity. In a later analysis, HLA-associated TCR beta chains showed more clonal expansion and lower generation probabilities than non-associated chains that were equally common. When HLA alleles, especially DR and DQ, strongly co-occurred, attributing TCR associations to individual alleles was difficult. The earlier analysis of approximately 560 of the donors excluded roughly 17 rarely observed V segments, including chromosome 9 orphons, because counts were too low. In this cohort, only TCR beta chains were sequenced, and detectable features were limited by the absence of alpha or paired-chain data. Specific HLA alleles were associated with some 15,000 TCR beta sequences at a false discovery rate of 0.05 in a later analysis. A cluster of highly shared sequence variants was judged likely to be a technical artifact of the sequencing pipeline. Across donors, most TCR sequences were observed very rarely, whereas some public TCRs were present in many individuals. Correlated functional status among segregating V segments might be attributable to linkage disequilibrium, but an unknown experimental factor could not be ruled out. Compared with the approximately 710-donor mean, donors in an Asian-associated ancestry cluster had fewer N-insertions in productive TCRs, according to a later genetic analysis. A later analysis found that TCR association rates varied across HLA loci, with DRB1 alleles showing the most associated TCRs and HLA-C alleles the fewest. A total of 150 to 200 TCR beta chains were listed by the study as associated with cytomegalovirus. The only immune exposure information available for the cohort was CMV serostatus. An association between a missense DCLRE1C variant and V-gene and J-gene trimming of TCR beta chains was found in a later genetic analysis and replicated in an independent cohort. It was suggested by the authors that the approach could potentially be generalized to other disease states and immunological phenotypes. Several of the top co-occurrence clusters appeared to be linked to parvovirus B19, influenza, CMV and Epstein-Barr virus, according to a later analysis.

Preparation of the library involved the immunoSEQ multiplex PCR assay. A mixture of 60 forward primers for TCR Vbeta segments and 13 reverse primers for TCR Jbeta segments was used in the multiplex PCR. The CDR3 region of rearranged TCR beta genes was amplified from genomic DNA with a multiplex PCR assay. On the Illumina HiSeq System, the amplified TCR beta libraries were sequenced as 87-base-pair reads. Per the source publication's procedure: In a later analysis, 77 million or so unique TCR beta chains were counted across the 650 to 700 repertoires, and about 9.9 million of these chains were shared by at least two donors. Raw reads were error-corrected and collapsed into unique sequences by a nearest-neighbor algorithm in which closely related sequences were merged to remove PCR and sequencing errors. Alignment of CDR3 sequences to IMGT reference sequences was used to assign V, D and J gene segments. For a sequence to be retained, a match of at least six nucleotides was required to both a V gene segment and a J gene segment. A rearrangement was called productive if the CDR3 had no stop codons and remained in frame with V and J, and every other rearrangement was called non-productive. CDR3 was defined by IMGT convention, running from the second conserved V-encoded cysteine to the conserved J-encoded phenylalanine. The earlier analysis of about 590 of the donors excluded sequences that lacked an unambiguous match to a single V gene segment. In an earlier analysis of approximately 610 of the donors, V segments were called functional above 56.7% productive rearrangements and were called segregating when the between-donor standard deviation exceeded 5%. To diagnose cytomegalovirus status from the catalog of TCR beta chain sequences, a statistical classification framework was built. V and J gene assignment, in a later analysis, came from comparing TCR nucleotide sequences with IMGT/GENE-DB human TR gene sequences. The TCRdist pipeline was used in a later analysis to assign CDR3 sequences and most-parsimonious VDJ recombination scenarios. A later analysis defined each TCR beta chain by its CDR3 amino acid sequence plus V-gene family, and excluded reads lacking a unique V-gene family. A later analysis removed roughly 590 highly shared, low-generation-probability nucleotide sequences to deal with suspected cross-contamination and a sequencing artifact. In a later analysis, a clonal expansion index for each public chain was calculated from normalized within-repertoire ranks of inferred template counts. Generation probabilities in a later analysis came from a VDJ recombination model fitted to out-of-frame rearrangements, and those results were checked against IGoR. A later analysis scored TCR-TCR, TCR-HLA and TCR-CMV co-occurrence with hypergeometric tests, applying a repertoire-size bias correction to TCR pairs. A later analysis estimated false discovery rates by permuting HLA or CMV assignments 20 times. In a later analysis, co-occurring TCRs were grouped using DBSCAN, with TCRdist sequence similarity added in when clustering inside HLA-allele-positive subsets. Co-occurrence clustering excluded repertoires with fewer than 30,000 or more than 120,000 public chains, plus five with anomalous nucleotide sharing. TCRdb obtained this table from immuneACCESS and retained in-frame rearrangements with V and J assigned. These tables miss some clones; where compared with another copy, unresolved V genes account for less than half of the shortfall, and the remainder is unexplained. V and J calls and clone size come straight from that table; D and trimming were deduced from the DNA. The sample has 150,000 to 200,000 clones on record, around 81% of them singletons. The ten largest clones add up to roughly 0.99% of the sample.

The germline V gene (reference sequence) specifies LNHDA as CDR1 and SQIVND as CDR2. Clipping removes 4 bases from V and 3 bases from J, with 7 as the unmatched junction base count. The CDR3 measures 16 amino acids from cysteine to phenylalanine. Only the CDR3 portion is preserved as DNA: 48 bases, with reading frame beginning at the first base. The cohort consisted of 666 healthy bone marrow donors. At the time of sampling, all cohort members were nominally healthy, though unrecorded immune exposures were likely present. The donor tested CMV seronegative and was one of the 352 seronegative cohort members. Every donor gave a peripheral blood sample, and the peripheral blood mononuclear cells from that sample were used for TCR beta sequencing. The Qiagen DNeasy Blood Extraction Kit was used to extract genomic DNA from the blood cell samples. In regard to this clone: Its target antigen remains unknown. Per-base quality was not reported, and no clone a single base away is much larger than it.

The sequence is built from TRBV19 and TRBJ2-7; 12 bases in the middle match TRBD1. The specimen sequenced was PBMCs. The TCR sequence derives from a woman aged 40-49 years in good health and CMV-seronegative. CDR3 loop: CASSRVGQGAIYEQYF. The DNA sequence follows: TGTGCCAGTAGTAGGGTGGGACAGGGGGCGATCTACGAGCAGTACTTC. The variable domain in full, with residues beyond the CDR3 obtained from the reference TRBV19 and TRBJ2-7 genes, is DGGITQSPKYLFRKEGQNVTLSCEQNLNHDAMYWYRQDPGQGLRLIYYSQIVNDFQKGDIAEGYSVSREKKESFPLTVTSAQKNPTAFYLCASSRVGQGAIYEQYFGPGTRLTVT.